This TCR beta chain is from a study of blood T cell repertoires in COVID-19. Turning to the study itself: From the United States, Italy and Spain came samples of acute and convalescent COVID-19. PBMCs, B-cell-depleted T cells, or T cells were the source of the cDNA or gDNA that made up the material.

Authors' data handling: By means of reference gene primer amplification, nucleated cell counts were estimated. Method: immunoSEQ multiplex PCR; TCRdb's copy keeps in-frame clones and lacks some. The D gene and trimming were derived from the DNA, and the V and J assignments and clone size from that table. The sample includes about 120,000 clones, approximately 82% of them seen just once. Trimming took 0 bases from V and 10 from J, leaving 11 bases between them. CDR1 and CDR2 from the germline V gene are SGHRS and YFSETQ. The CDR3 spans 13 residues. The sample consisted of peripheral blood. The V gene is TRBV5-1, the J gene TRBJ2-1, with D possibly TRBD2 on 6 matching bases. The receptor comes from a woman aged 50 to 65 with acute or convalescent COVID-19. CDR3 residues: CASSLVEGGEQFF. The CDR3 nucleotides read TGCGCCAGCAGCTTGGTAGAGGGAGGCGAGCAGTTCTTC.